These 30 T cell receptor beta chains came from one sample sequenced in a study of metastatic and nonmetastatic thyroid tumors. With MiXCR, TCRdb reprocessed the PCR reads. The sample holds tens of thousands of clones, 15% seen once. Each patient went into thyroid surgery without having received any treatment. Sequencing was done on a sample of blood. The source of these receptors is a female donor with papillary thyroid cancer or a benign thyroid nodule (not recorded which). Some clones in this sample may be carry-over from other donors' samples.

In regard to this clone: The junction departs from the called germline gene at one end, perhaps through a read error. The chain recombines TRBV6-4 with TRBJ2-7; D is possibly TRBD2 (6 bases). This CDR3 contains 16 residues. Looked up from germline, CDR1 is MRHNA and CDR2 is SNTAGT. CDR3 amino acids: CASSYSAGSAAIEQYF. The CDR3 nucleotides are TGTGCCAGCAGTTACTCGGCGGGGAGTGCAGCGATCGAGCAGTACTTC.

At least ten counts were recorded for this clone. The V gene is TRBV4-1, the J gene TRBJ2-5, with D uncertain. The CDR3 sequence is 13 residues long. Germline CDR1 is MGHRA and CDR2 is YSYEKL. The V end lost 2 bases, the J end lost 2 bases, and 6 bases lay between the germline ends. CDR3 residues: CASSQTVQETQYF. DNA of the CDR3: TGCGCCAGCAGCCAAACGGTTCAAGAGACCCAGTACTTC.

This clone came up many times. V usage is TRBV28 and J usage is TRBJ2-2; D remains unclear. Per the germline V gene, CDR1 is MDHEN and CDR2 is SYDVKM. V shed 7 bases and J shed 0 bases, with 9 bases lying between them. This CDR3 is 14 amino acids long. The CDR3 sequence: CASIPTPNTGELFF. CDR3 in DNA: TGTGCCAGCATCCCGACTCCGAACACCGGGGAGCTGTTTTTT.

Ten or more counts support this clone. The rearrangement joins TRBV19 to TRBJ2-1; a weak D match, TRBD1 (5 bases). Germline V gene lookup returns CDR1 LNHDA and CDR2 SQIVND (reference sequence). Trimming removed 3 bases at V and 8 bases at J, with 14 bases between. CDR3 size: 14 residues. Here the CDR3 reads CASSIGGEGDEQFF. DNA for the CDR3: TGTGCCAGTAGTATCGGTGGCGAAGGGGATGAGCAGTTCTTC. Full variable domain (outside the CDR3, taken from reference TRBV19 and TRBJ2-1): DGGITQSPKYLFRKEGQNVTLSCEQNLNHDAMYWYRQDPGQGLRLIYYSQIVNDFQKGDIAEGYSVSREKKESFPLTVTSAQKNPTAFYLCASSIGGEGDEQFFGPGTRLTVL.

This clone showed up many times. Other DNA sequences in the sample encode the same CDR3. The rearrangement uses TRBV27 and TRBJ2-2; D is unclear. CDR1 and CDR2 (germline): MNHEY, SMNVEV (reference sequence). This CDR3 has 16 amino acids. V was pared by 0 bases and J by 1 base, with 9 bases between. CDR3 nucleotides: TGTGCCAGCAGTTTATCGGCCAGTTTGAACACCGGGGAGCTGTTTTTT. It codes for CASSLSASLNTGELFF.

A note on this clone: This may stem from a read error, because a much larger clone lies one nucleotide away. J is TRBJ1-2 and V is TRBV29-1; 7 bases agree with TRBD1. The CDR3 has 12 residues. The germline gives CDR1 SQVTM, CDR2 ANQGSEA. The DNA of the CDR3 is TGCATCGTACAGGGGATTGGCTATGGCTACACCTTC. Translated, it gives CIVQGIGYGYTF. Drawing the rest from reference TRBV29-1 and TRBJ1-2, the complete variable domain is SAVISQKPSRDICQRGTSLTIQCQVDSQVTMMFWYRQQPGQSLTLIATANQGSEATYESGFVIDKFPISRPNLTFSTLTVSNMSPEDSSIYLCIVQGIGYGYTFGSGTRLTVV.

Concerning this clone: This sequence may be a read error, since a much larger clone differs from it by one base. The same CDR3 is also encoded by other DNA sequences in this sample. DNA of the CDR3: TGTGCCAGCAGCTCCGGGACAGGTGGAGAGACCCAGTACTTC. The encoded protein is CASSSGTGGETQYF. The J gene is TRBJ2-5, the V gene TRBV7-6, with 8 bases matching TRBD1. There are 14 residues in the CDR3. The trim removed 4 bases at V and 4 bases at J, leaving 5 bases unmatched. Germline loops: CDR1 SGHVS, CDR2 FNYEAQ.

This clone has ten or more counts. V gene TRBV3-1 combines with J gene TRBJ1-2, with 10 bases aligning to TRBD1. The CDR3 sequence is 15 residues long. CDR1 LGHDT and CDR2 YNNKEL come from the germline V gene (reference sequence). V dropped 4 bases and J dropped 2; count of bases not matched to a gene: 4. The DNA for the CDR3 is TGTGCCAGCAGCCGCGGACAGGGGGACAACTATGGCTACACCTTC. It specifies CASSRGQGDNYGYTF.

This clone showed up just a few times. The genes are TRBV5-4 and TRBJ2-1, with D possibly matching TRBD1 (5 bases). V shed 0 bases and J shed 0 bases, with 7 bases lying between them. Per the germline V gene, CDR1 is SGHNT and CDR2 is YYREEE (reference sequence). This CDR3 is built from 15 residues. DNA of the CDR3: TGTGCCAGCAGCTTGGGACAGAGCTCCTACAATGAGCAGTTCTTC. Protein product: CASSLGQSSYNEQFF. The variable domain in full, with the rest retrieved from reference TRBV5-4 and TRBJ2-1, is ETGVTQSPTHLIKTRGQQVTLRCSSQSGHNTVSWYQQALGQGPQFIFQYYREEENGRGNFPPRFSGLQFPNYSSELNVNALELDDSALYLCASSLGQSSYNEQFFGPGTRLTVL.

This clone was picked up a small number of times. This chain connects TRBV3-1 to TRBJ2-2, with D uncertain. The CDR3 runs 15 residues. The germline gives CDR1 LGHDT, CDR2 YNNKEL (reference sequence). V lost 1 base and J lost 0, with 6 bases in between. CDR3 in amino acids: CASSQARTNTGELFF. The CDR3 DNA reads TGTGCCAGCAGCCAAGCCAGGACGAACACCGGGGAGCTGTTTTTT. Drawing the rest from reference TRBV3-1 and TRBJ2-2, the complete variable domain is DTAVSQTPKYLVTQMGNDKSIKCEQNLGHDTMYWYKQDSKKFLKIMFSYNNKELIINETVPNRFSPKSPDKAHLNLHINSLELGDSAVYFCASSQARTNTGELFFGEGSRLTVL.

This clone was seen repeatedly, ten times or more. V usage is TRBV6-1 and J usage is TRBJ1-1, with 7 bases that match TRBD1. CDR3 length: 14 amino acids. Germline V gene lookup returns CDR1 MNHNS and CDR2 SASEGT. Unmatched junction bases numbered 12, after V lost 10 bases and J lost 4 bases. The CDR3 loop is CATKRGQDGTEAFF. The CDR3, as DNA: TGTGCCACCAAAAGGGGGCAAGATGGCACTGAAGCTTTCTTT.

Many counts were recorded for this clone. The chain combines TRBV2 with TRBJ1-2, with D uncertain. The V and J ends lost 1 base and 1 base respectively, with 4 bases between them. CDR1 and CDR2 (germline): SNHLY, FYNNEI. CDR3 size: 13 residues. The CDR3 DNA reads TGTGCCAGCAGTGAAGGGGGTAACTATGGCTACACCTTC. Residues: CASSEGGNYGYTF.

The V gene is TRBV2, the J gene TRBJ1-1; TRBD1 might be the D (5 bases). CDR3 length equals 15 residues. In germline, CDR1 is SNHLY, CDR2 FYNNEI. The germline V and J ends were trimmed by 2 bases and 6 bases, with 16 bases remaining between them. The CDR3 is CASSEREGTFAEAFF. The CDR3 DNA is TGTGCCAGCAGTGAACGCGAGGGGACGTTCGCTGAAGCTTTCTTT.

Worth noting for this clone: The germline gene is not matched at one end of the junction; a read error may be the cause. CDR3 region: CASSYAVAQGRSPLNF. The CDR3 DNA is TGTGCCAGCAGTTACGCGGTAGCACAGGGACGGTCACCCCTCAACTTT. The chain recombines TRBV6-5 with TRBJ1-6; weak D call: TRBD1 (6 bases). Germline CDR1 reads MNHEY; CDR2 reads SVGAGI. CDR3 length: 16 residues.

This clone was seen many times. This chain connects TRBV14 to TRBJ2-1; D may match TRBD1 or TRBD2 (7 bases each). This CDR3 region has 16 residues. Germline assignment: CDR1 SGHDN and CDR2 FVKESK. Between the trimmed V and J ends, which lost 2 bases and 4 bases, there was a span of 15 bases. The CDR3 spells CASSQRSRGGYNEQFF. DNA of the CDR3: TGTGCCAGCAGCCAAAGGAGCAGGGGGGGATACAATGAGCAGTTCTTC.

To note about this clone: Just one base apart from a much larger clone, this may be a read error. The chain has TRBV5-6 and TRBJ1-2, with TRBD1 as a possible D gene (5 bases). CDR3 length: 14 residues. Germline V lookup: CDR1 SGHDT, CDR2 YYEEEE. V was pared by 0 bases and J by 5 bases, with 11 bases between. The chain's CDR3 is CASSLGFWGYGYTF. CDR3 DNA: TGTGCCAGCAGCTTGGGTTTTTGGGGGTATGGCTACACCTTC. The complete variable domain, with remaining parts taken from reference TRBV5-6 and TRBJ1-2, reads DAGVTQSPTHLIKTRGQQVTLRCSPKSGHDTVSWYQQALGQGPQFIFQYYEEEERQRGNFPDRFSGHQFPNYSSELNVNALLLGDSALYLCASSLGFWGYGYTFGSGTRLTVV.

There are many counts of this clone. Other DNA sequences in the same sample also yield this CDR3. This chain links TRBV2 with TRBJ1-5; D is undetermined. The CDR3 length is 14 residues. Germline V gene lookup returns CDR1 SNHLY and CDR2 FYNNEI. V lost 7 bases and J 6 bases, leaving 16 bases between the germline ends. The CDR3 spells CASNPTVRSQPQHF. In DNA form, the CDR3 reads TGTGCCAGCAACCCAACAGTCCGGAGTCAGCCCCAGCATTTT. The full variable domain, its missing parts supplied by reference TRBV2 and TRBJ1-5, is EPEVTQTPSHQVTQMGQEVILRCVPISNHLYFYWYRQILGQKVEFLVSFYNNEISEKSEIFDDQFSVERPDGSNFTLKIRSTKLEDSAMYFCASNPTVRSQPQHFGDGTRLSIL.

This clone came up many times. The V call is TRBV12-3 or TRBV12-4, the J call TRBJ2-3, with a tentative D call TRBD2 (6 bases). This CDR3 spans 13 amino acids. V dropped 4 bases and J dropped 13 bases, with 18 bases sitting between them. The CDR3 nucleotides are TGTGCCAGCAGTTCAATCAACGGAGGAGGGGAGTATTTT. Translation: CASSSINGGGEYF.

This clone turned up a few times. A much bigger clone sits one base away, suggesting this may be a read error. Distinct nucleotide sequences in the sample also encode this CDR3. V is TRBV20-1 and J is TRBJ2-3, with a weak D call TRBD2 (6 bases). CDR3 length: 13 amino acids. Germline V gives CDR1 DFQATT, CDR2 SNEGSKA (reference sequence). CDR3 sequence reads: CSASTGSTDTQYF. CDR3 bases: TGCAGTGCCAGCACCGGGAGCACAGATACTCAGTATTTT.

This clone came up a few times. A much more abundant neighbour one base away suggests this may be a read error. V usage is TRBV29-1 and J usage is TRBJ2-1; TRBD2 agrees at 7 bases. The CDR3 has 15 amino acids. Germline V gene sequence: CDR1 SQVTM, CDR2 ANQGSEA. The CDR3 DNA sequence: TGCAGCTTTGAAGATCTCCGGACTAGGGGCAATGAGCAGTTCTTC. Translating it yields CSFEDLRTRGNEQFF.

In its sample, this clone was seen many times. The chain couples TRBV5-1 to TRBJ1-1; 11 bases agree with TRBD1. In germline, CDR1 is SGHRS, CDR2 YFSETQ. Trimming took 4 bases from V and 4 from J; bases not matched to a gene: 6. The CDR3 sequence is 15 residues long. CDR3 sequence (DNA): TGCGCCAGCAGCGAGGCCGGGACAGGGGGCACTGAAGCTTTCTTT. It is translated as CASSEAGTGGTEAFF.

This clone was detected many times. CDR3 in DNA: TGTGCCAGCCTCCGGGACAGGGGGACTGAAGCTTTCTTT. Residues: CASLRDRGTEAFF. The genes are TRBV18 and TRBJ1-1, with 11 bases aligning to TRBD1. V was pared by 8 bases and J by 5 bases, with 4 bases of the junction left unmatched. The CDR3 is 13 amino acids. CDR1 and CDR2 (germline): KGHSH, LQKENI.

This clone was seen repeatedly, ten times or more. This sequence joins TRBV20-1 and TRBJ2-1, with 7 bases that match TRBD1. The V gene's germline CDR1 is DFQATT and CDR2 SNEGSKA (reference sequence). With 5 bases clipped from V and 9 bases from J, the junction kept 7 bases outside the gene matches. CDR3 length: 12 residues. The DNA for the CDR3 is TGCAGTGCTGACTACCGGACAGGTGAGCAGTTCTTC. Amino acids: CSADYRTGEQFF.

The sample holds many counts of this clone. The rearrangement links TRBV5-1 to TRBJ1-3; 7 bases fit TRBD1. V was clipped by 7 bases and J by 7 bases; unmatched bases: 17. Germline lookup yields CDR1 SGHRS and CDR2 YFSETQ. This CDR3 region has 16 residues. CDR3 amino acids: CASRDSATGGYNTIYF. Here the CDR3 DNA reads TGCGCCAGCCGGGACAGCGCTACAGGCGGGTATAACACCATATATTTT.

This clone showed up many times. The chain carries TRBV9 and TRBJ1-2; maybe TRBD1 (5 bases). CDR3 length: 15 amino acids. With 4 bases removed from V and 2 bases from J, the gap between germline ends came to 15 bases. Germline lookup yields CDR1 SGDLS and CDR2 YYNGEE. CDR3 sequence (DNA): TGTGCCAGCAGCTTTCGGTCGGGGGGAAACTATGGCTACACCTTC. It encodes CASSFRSGGNYGYTF.

At least ten counts were recorded for this clone. V gene TRBV20-1 combines with J gene TRBJ1-1; TRBD1 matches at 7 bases. This CDR3 comprises 14 residues. Per germline, CDR1 DFQATT and CDR2 SNEGSKA (reference sequence). Trimming cost V 6 bases and J 1 base; bases outside gene matches: 8. The DNA for the CDR3 is TGCAGTGCCCCGGGACAGACGGGGAACACTGAAGCTTTCTTT. Translation gives CSAPGQTGNTEAFF.

This clone was counted many times. The V call is TRBV19, the J call TRBJ2-1; 10 bases map to TRBD2. With 5 bases clipped from V and 6 bases from J, the junction kept 10 bases outside the gene matches. In germline, CDR1 is LNHDA, CDR2 SQIVND (reference sequence). CDR3 size: 16 residues. For the CDR3, the DNA is TGTGCCAGTAGTCTCTGGAGCGGGGGGGGAAGCAATGAGCAGTTCTTC. This translates into CASSLWSGGGSNEQFF.

This clone was recorded at least ten times. This chain uses TRBV4-1 with TRBJ2-1, with 10 nucleotides matching TRBD2. The CDR3 runs to 14 residues. With V trimmed by 4 bases and J by 10 bases, 7 bases remained unmatched. Germline V gene sequence: CDR1 MGHRA, CDR2 YSYEKL. CDR3 region: CASSPQRGGQEQFF. The CDR3, as DNA: TGCGCCAGCAGCCCACAGCGGGGGGGCCAGGAGCAGTTCTTC.

This clone was counted at least ten times. The chain combines TRBV28 with TRBJ2-7, with TRBD2 as a possible D gene (7 bases). With 5 bases removed from V and 1 base from J, the gap between germline ends came to 15 bases. This CDR3 is built from 15 residues. Germline values: CDR1 MDHEN, CDR2 SYDVKM. The CDR3 bases are TGTGCCAGCAGTCAAGGGGGGGCCGGATCCTACGAGCAGTACTTC. It codes for CASSQGGAGSYEQYF.

This clone occurred many times. The rearrangement links TRBV9 to TRBJ2-7, with TRBD1 identical over 7 bases. The CDR3 length is 14 residues. Germline CDR1 and CDR2: SGDLS and YYNGEE. J was trimmed by 5 bases and V by 4 bases; bases with no gene match: 9. The CDR3 region has the DNA TGTGCCAGCAGCTCCTCCCTAGGGGGCGACGAGCAGTACTTC. Its translation: CASSSSLGGDEQYF.